This T cell receptor beta chain came from a study of cytomegalovirus exposure and HLA in healthy donors. There are 18 residues in the CDR3. This clone was recorded a few times. In the PCR, 60 Vbeta and 13 Jbeta primers were used. TCRdb keeps only in-frame clones here, not all; method: immunoSEQ multiplex PCR. Among fewer than 200,000 clones listed, 60% to 85% were seen once. The sample taken for sequencing was PBMCs. The chain has TRBV21-1 and TRBJ2-1; whether TRBD2, the table's D call, matches the DNA was not checked. TRBV21-1 constitutes a pseudogene. The clonotype was recovered from a female donor in good health and CMV-seronegative. CDR3 nucleotide sequence: TGTGCCAGCAGCAAAGCGAGAAACCATTCTGCCTCCTACAATGAGCAGTTCTTC. Protein: CASSKARNHSASYNEQFF.